This section outlines one T cell receptor beta chain sequence together with its context. Its antigen is currently unknown. The entry originates in a study of CXCR3-negative and CXCR3-positive naive CD8 T cells. Across the whole study: Every library held about 1.5 +/- 0.3 million TRB reads, and the total came to roughly 150 million.

Germline V lookup: CDR1 DFQATT, CDR2 SNEGSKA (reference sequence). The CDR3 contains 13 residues. 5' RACE that incorporated UMI labels was used to prepare the TRB cDNA libraries. Each CDR3 protein gets one entry in TCRdb, which reprocessed the 5' RACE reads and gives no DNA. This repertoire includes fewer than 90,000 distinct CDR3 sequences. Study-wide points: Between one naive subset and the other, surface CD5 was comparable, and TCR strength was inferred from TRB CDR3 properties. Against CXCR3-negative naive cells, CXCR3-positive naive cells showed more hydrophobic TRB CDR3s. Whereas memory cells differed, naive CXCR3-negative and CXCR3-positive cells shared similar TRBV-TRBJ usage. In cryopreserved cells, CXCR3 expression partially decreased, and fresh PBMCs were used in most assays.

This receptor was obtained from a human donor in good health. Some clones in this sample may be carry-over from other donors' samples. The genes are TRBV20-1 and TRBJ1-5. The sequenced material came from naive CXCR3+ CD8+ T cells from blood. Sample subset: CD45RO-CCR7+CD27+CD95- naive CD8+ T cells expressing CXCR3 (TNR3+). The CDR3 spells CSPALSSNQPQHF.